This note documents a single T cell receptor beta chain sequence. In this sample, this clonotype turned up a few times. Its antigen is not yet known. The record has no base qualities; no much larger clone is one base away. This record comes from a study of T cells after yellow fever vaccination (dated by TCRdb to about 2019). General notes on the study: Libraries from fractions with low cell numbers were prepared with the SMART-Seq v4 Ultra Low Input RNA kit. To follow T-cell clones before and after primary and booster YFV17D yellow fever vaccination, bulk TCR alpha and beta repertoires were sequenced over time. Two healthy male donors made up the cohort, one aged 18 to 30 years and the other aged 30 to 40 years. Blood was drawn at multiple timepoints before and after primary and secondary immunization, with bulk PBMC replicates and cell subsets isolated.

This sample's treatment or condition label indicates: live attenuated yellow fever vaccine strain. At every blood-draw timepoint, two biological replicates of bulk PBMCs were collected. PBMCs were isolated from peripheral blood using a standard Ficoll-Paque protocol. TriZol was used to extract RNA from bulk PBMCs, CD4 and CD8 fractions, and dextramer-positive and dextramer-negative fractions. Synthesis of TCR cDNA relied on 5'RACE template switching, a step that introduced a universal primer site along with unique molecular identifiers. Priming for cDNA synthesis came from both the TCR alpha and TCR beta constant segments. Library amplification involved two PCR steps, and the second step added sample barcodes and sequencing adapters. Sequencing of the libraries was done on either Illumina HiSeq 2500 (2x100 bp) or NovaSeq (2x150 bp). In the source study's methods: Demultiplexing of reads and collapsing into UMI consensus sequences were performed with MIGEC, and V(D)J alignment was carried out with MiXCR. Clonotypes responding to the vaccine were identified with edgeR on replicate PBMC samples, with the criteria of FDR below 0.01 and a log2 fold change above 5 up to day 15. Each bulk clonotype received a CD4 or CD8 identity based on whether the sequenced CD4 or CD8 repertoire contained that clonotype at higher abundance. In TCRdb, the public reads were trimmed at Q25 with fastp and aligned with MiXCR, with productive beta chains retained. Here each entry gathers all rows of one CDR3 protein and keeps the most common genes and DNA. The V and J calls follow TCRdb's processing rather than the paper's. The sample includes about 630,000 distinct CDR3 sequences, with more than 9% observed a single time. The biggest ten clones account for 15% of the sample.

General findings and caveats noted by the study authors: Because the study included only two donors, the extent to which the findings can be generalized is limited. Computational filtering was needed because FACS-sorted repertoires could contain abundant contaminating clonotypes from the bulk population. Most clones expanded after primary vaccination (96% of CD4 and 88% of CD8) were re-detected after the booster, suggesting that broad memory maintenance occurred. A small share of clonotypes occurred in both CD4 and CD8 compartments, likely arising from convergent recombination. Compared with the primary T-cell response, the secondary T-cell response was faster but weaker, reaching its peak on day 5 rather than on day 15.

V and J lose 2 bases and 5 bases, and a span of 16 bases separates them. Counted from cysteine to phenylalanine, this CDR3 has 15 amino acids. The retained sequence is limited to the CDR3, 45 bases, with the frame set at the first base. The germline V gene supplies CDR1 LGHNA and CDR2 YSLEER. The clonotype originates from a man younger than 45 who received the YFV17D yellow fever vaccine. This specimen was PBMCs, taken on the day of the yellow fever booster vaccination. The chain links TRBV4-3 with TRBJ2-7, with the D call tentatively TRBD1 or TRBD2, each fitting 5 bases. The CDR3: CASSQFGGVVDEQYF. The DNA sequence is TGCGCCAGCAGCCAATTTGGGGGAGTAGTGGACGAGCAGTACTTC.